The clone carrying this T cell receptor beta chain was seen a few times. The antigen is unknown. About 10 ml of fresh blood yielded the PBMCs by density gradient. The source of the sample is a study of Graves' ophthalmopathy and Graves' hyperthyroidism. Across the study: Peripheral blood collection took place at initial diagnosis, before any treatment. General study results and limits: Both an approximately 68% sensitivity and an approximately 76% specificity characterized the model's predictions of ophthalmopathy progression.

The authors amplified TCR beta CDR3 regions, and they did so from RNA transcripts for repertoire sequencing. First-round RT-PCR employed HTBI primers, with a second-round multiplex PCR after it. TCRdb reprocessed the multiplex PCR reads via MiXCR and lists one record per CDR3 protein. This table has fewer than 400,000 distinct CDR3 sequences, around 20% appearing once. In germline, CDR1 is SGHVS, CDR2 FQNEAQ. V shed 7 bases and J 6 bases; nucleotides not matched to a gene: 17. The CDR3 runs to 16 residues. J is TRBJ2-7 and V is TRBV7-8; 8 bases line up with TRBD1. Sequencing was done on a sample of peripheral blood. This clonotype was obtained from a woman under 30 with Graves' ophthalmopathy. The CDR3 nucleotides are TGTGCCAGCAATCCGCTTACGCGGACAGGGAGTCCCGAGCAGTACTTC. Its protein is CASNPLTRTGSPEQYF. The whole variable domain, remainder taken from reference TRBV7-8 and TRBJ2-7, is GAGVSQSPRYKVAKRGQDVALRCDPISGHVSLFWYQQALGQGPEFLTYFQNEAQLDKSGLPSDRFFAERPEGSVSTLKIQRTQQEDSAVYLCASNPLTRTGSPEQYFGPGTRLTVT.